This entry lists 14 T cell receptor beta chains sequenced from one sample in a study of blood T cell repertoires in COVID-19 (dated by TCRdb to 2020 to 2021). Library creation used the immunoSEQ multiplex PCR assay. TCRdb stores this immuneACCESS table with in-frame sequences only. Part of the clones is absent; in the studies checked, under half of the shortfall reflects unresolved V genes, and no reason is known for the rest. This sample holds about 28,000 clones; 76% were observed only once. Together, the top ten hold about 43% of the sample. The sequencing input was peripheral blood. These receptors all come from a man aged 70 or older with acute or convalescent COVID-19.

J is TRBJ2-7 and V is TRBV18, with D perhaps TRBD2 (6 bases). The V gene lost 4 bases and the J gene lost 0 bases, with 10 bases spanning the gap. Germline CDR1 is KGHSH and CDR2 is LQKENI. The CDR3 is 14 amino acids. CDR3 in DNA: TGTGCCAGCTCACGTAGGGAGGACTCCTACGAGCAGTACTTC. Protein product: CASSRREDSYEQYF. Complete variable domain (other parts from reference TRBV18 and TRBJ2-7): NAGVMQNPRHLVRRRGQEARLRCSPMKGHSHVYWYRQLPEEGLKFMVYLQKENIIDESGMPKERFSAEFPKEGPSILRIQQVVRGDSAAYFCASSRREDSYEQYFGPGTRLTVT.

This chain uses TRBV18 with TRBJ2-3; D is ambiguous. The germline V gene encodes CDR1 KGHSH and CDR2 LQKENI. V was trimmed by 3 bases and J by 0 bases, leaving 10 bases between them. The CDR3 sequence is 15 residues long. The CDR3 DNA reads TGTGCCAGCTCACCCAAAATGACTAGCACAGATACGCAGTATTTT. The encoded protein is CASSPKMTSTDTQYF. Based on the CDR3 plus reference TRBV18 and TRBJ2-3, the full variable domain is NAGVMQNPRHLVRRRGQEARLRCSPMKGHSHVYWYRQLPEEGLKFMVYLQKENIIDESGMPKERFSAEFPKEGPSILRIQQVVRGDSAAYFCASSPKMTSTDTQYFGPGTRLTVL.

The rearrangement joins TRBV27 to TRBJ1-1; D is perhaps TRBD1 (5 bases). The germline V gene encodes CDR1 MNHEY and CDR2 SMNVEV (reference sequence). The V end was cut by 3 bases, the J end by 4 bases, with 15 bases between. The CDR3 totals 15 residues. The CDR3 coding sequence is TGTGCCAGCAGTTTCAGGTCGCGAAGGGGCACTGAAGCTTTCTTT. Protein sequence: CASSFRSRRGTEAFF.

The DNA for the CDR3 is TGTGCCAGCAGCGCCCGGGACAGGGGCTATGGCTACACCTTC. Encoded protein: CASSARDRGYGYTF. The chain is built from TRBV5-5 and TRBJ1-2; 10 bases match TRBD1. The ends lost 4 bases at V and 4 bases at J; junction bases unmatched: 4. The germline V gene encodes CDR1 SGHKS and CDR2 YYEKEE (reference sequence). The CDR3 spans 14 residues.

The rearrangement joins TRBV5-1 to TRBJ2-7, with 8 bases fitting TRBD1. Trimming removed 6 bases from V and 6 bases from J; junction bases left unmatched: 11. Germline assignment: CDR1 SGHRS and CDR2 YFSETQ. CDR3 length: 14 residues. The CDR3 DNA is TGCGCCAGCACACTGGACGGCAGGGGGCCCGAGCAGTACTTC. Translation gives CASTLDGRGPEQYF.

This chain uses TRBV3-1 (or the pseudogene TRBV3-2) with TRBJ1-4; tentative D call: TRBD1 (6 bases). Trimming cost V 1 base and J 8 bases, with 14 bases left between them. CDR3 length equals 15 residues. CDR1 and CDR2 from the germline V gene are LGHDT and YNNKEL (reference sequence). CDR3 DNA sequence: TGTGCCAGCAGCCAAGGAATCAGGGGACGGGAAAAACTGTTTTTT. Its translation is CASSQGIRGREKLFF.

The chain joins TRBV28 to TRBJ1-3, with D unresolved. The germline V gene has CDR1 MDHEN and CDR2 SYDVKM. This CDR3 is built from 14 residues. V was shortened by 1 base and J by 8 bases, with 12 bases between the two germline ends. The CDR3 here is CASSLLLTGDTIYF. CDR3 sequence (DNA): TGTGCCAGCAGTTTATTACTAACCGGAGACACCATATATTTT. The full variable domain, its missing parts supplied by reference TRBV28 and TRBJ1-3, is DVKVTQSSRYLVKRTGEKVFLECVQDMDHENMFWYRQDPGLGLRLIYFSYDVKMKEKGDIPEGYSVSREKKERFSLILESASTNQTSMYLCASSLLLTGDTIYFGEGSWLTVV.

The CDR3, as DNA: TGTGCCAGCAGCTCGACAGGGGCTGGCTATGGCTACACCTTC. Its translation: CASSSTGAGYGYTF. The chain combines TRBV5-6 with TRBJ1-2; 8 bases align to TRBD1. Germline V gene data show CDR1 as SGHDT and CDR2 as YYEEEE. The ends lost 3 bases at V and 4 bases at J; junction bases unmatched: 5. The CDR3 consists of 14 residues.

This clone has a single count. The chain recombines TRBV7-2 with TRBJ1-1; no firm D call. V was clipped by 1 base and J by 4 bases, with 10 bases between them. The CDR3 spans 14 residues. Germline values: CDR1 SGHTA, CDR2 FQGNSA. Written as DNA, the CDR3 is TGTGCCAGCAGCTTAGTACCTGCGGGCACTGAAGCTTTCTTT. Its protein product is CASSLVPAGTEAFF.

CDR3 bases: TGTGCCAGCAGTAGCACAGGGGCGAGCTCCTACGAGCAGTACTTC. It is translated as CASSSTGASSYEQYF. The V gene is TRBV6-6, the J gene TRBJ2-7; TRBD1 aligns across 7 bases. The germline V gene encodes CDR1 MNHNY and CDR2 SVGAGI (reference sequence). This CDR3 is built from 15 residues. V shed 5 bases and J 0 bases; nucleotides not matched to a gene: 7.

The V call is TRBV11-3, the J call TRBJ2-7; the D gene is possibly TRBD2 (5 bases). Germline CDR1 SGHNT, CDR2 YENEEA. The CDR3 loop spans 19 amino acids. V shed 0 bases and J shed 3 bases, with 24 bases lying between them. CDR3 bases: TGTGCCAGCAGCTTAGATAACAGTGAACTAGTCCCCGAGATCTACGAGCAGTACTTC. Its translation is CASSLDNSELVPEIYEQYF.

The V call is TRBV24-1, the J call TRBJ1-5; no reliable D call. V lost 8 bases to trimming and J lost 0 bases, with 10 bases between them. Germline loops: CDR1 KGHDR, CDR2 SFDVKD. The CDR3 sequence is 14 residues long. The CDR3 coding sequence is TGTGCCACCAACGACGGGTATAGCAATCAGCCCCAGCATTTT. Amino acid sequence: CATNDGYSNQPQHF.

The chain recombines TRBV18 with TRBJ2-1, with 8 bases fitting TRBD2. CDR3 length: 15 residues. Per germline, CDR1 KGHSH and CDR2 LQKENI. V gave up 1 base and J gave up 4 bases; unmatched junction bases: 3. The CDR3 region has the DNA TGTGCCAGCTCACCACTCACTAGCGGATACAATGAGCAGTTCTTC. Translating it yields CASSPLTSGYNEQFF.

V and J are TRBV10-2 and TRBJ2-7, with TRBD2 as a possible D gene (5 bases). Germline loops: CDR1 WSHSY, CDR2 SAAADI. The V gene lost 8 bases and the J gene lost 0 bases, with 11 bases spanning the gap. The CDR3 covers 13 residues. The CDR3 DNA follows: TGCGCCAGCGGGATGGGGAGCTCCTACGAGCAGTACTTC. Its protein is CASGMGSSYEQYF.